The 31 T cell receptor beta chains below were found in one sample sequenced in a study of Ad26.COV2.S vaccination and SARS-CoV-2 variants. Assay: immunoSEQ multiplex PCR; the TCRdb copy retains only in-frame clones and omits some. This repertoire shows 200,000 to 300,000 clones, over 75% found once; its top ten account for around a tenth. Treatment in this sample: roughly 19 received Ad26.COV2.S at low or high dose, single or two shots; roughly 5 received placebo; per-sample allocation not given. Vaccine and placebo recipients were sampled on day 63 after the first injection. The source material was peripheral blood, sampled in a trial of Ad26.COV2.S vaccine versus placebo. These receptors originate from a person aged 18 to 65 who received the Ad26.COV2.S COVID-19 vaccine or a placebo.

Only one count was recorded for this clone. The gene calls are TRBV3-1 (or the pseudogene TRBV3-2) and TRBJ1-2; 12 nucleotides align to TRBD1. The CDR3 is made up of 14 amino acids. Germline loops: CDR1 LGHDT, CDR2 YNNKEL (reference sequence). V lost 5 bases, J lost 8 bases, and 6 bases stayed unmatched. The CDR3 DNA reads as TGTGCCAGCAGCAGAGGGACAGGGGGCATCGGCTACACCTTC. It is translated as CASSRGTGGIGYTF.

Only a few counts were recorded for this clone. The V gene is TRBV4-3, the J gene TRBJ2-7; 10 nucleotides line up with TRBD1. V dropped 1 base and J dropped 4; count of bases not matched to a gene: 4. Germline assignment: CDR1 LGHNA and CDR2 YSLEER. CDR3 size: 15 residues. CDR3 sequence: CASSQAPGQGYEQYF. The DNA for the CDR3 is TGCGCCAGCAGCCAAGCCCCGGGACAGGGGTACGAGCAGTACTTC.

The chain uses TRBV28 and TRBJ2-2; 13 bases map to TRBD2. Germline V gives CDR1 MDHEN, CDR2 SYDVKM. This CDR3 has 16 amino acids. Trimming at V came to 3 bases and at J to 2 bases, leaving 0 bases not matched to a gene. This chain's CDR3 is CASSLGLAGNTGELFF. The DNA for the CDR3 is TGTGCCAGCAGTTTGGGACTAGCGGGAAACACCGGGGAGCTGTTTTTT.

The sample holds a few counts of this clone. The J gene is TRBJ1-3, the V gene TRBV19, with no clear D. CDR3 size: 13 residues. The V end lost 3 bases, the J end lost 0 bases, and 3 bases lay between the germline ends. Per the germline V gene, CDR1 is LNHDA and CDR2 is SQIVND (reference sequence). The DNA of the CDR3 is TGTGCCAGTAGTATCGGCTCTGGAAACACCATATATTTT. Its protein is CASSIGSGNTIYF.

The chain uses TRBV11-3 and TRBJ2-1, with D perhaps TRBD1 (7 bases). CDR1 is SGHNT, CDR2 YENEEA, per germline. The CDR3 covers 14 residues. V lost 1 base to trimming and J lost 7 bases, with 11 bases between them. The CDR3, as DNA: TGTGCCAGCAGCTTAGCGGCAGGGGGGAATGAGCAGTTCTTC. Residues: CASSLAAGGNEQFF.

The genes are TRBV28 and TRBJ2-7, with D perhaps being TRBD1 or TRBD2 (5 bases each). Trimming shortened V by 8 bases and J by 3 bases, and 5 bases separated the two germline ends. CDR3 size: 10 residues. The germline gives CDR1 MDHEN, CDR2 SYDVKM. The CDR3, as DNA: TGTGCCAGCGGGGGCTACGAGCAGTACTTC. Translating gives CASGGYEQYF.

The chain uses TRBV7-6 and TRBJ1-4; no reliable D call. Germline lookup yields CDR1 SGHVS and CDR2 FNYEAQ. Trimming took off 2 bases at V and 8 bases at J, with 12 bases between the two ends. The CDR3 totals 14 residues. The CDR3 DNA sequence: TGTGCCAGCAGCTTATCTGAGCTGAGCGAAAAACTGTTTTTT. Translated: CASSLSELSEKLFF.

The chain links TRBV27 to TRBJ2-3; the match to TRBD2 covers 7 bases. This CDR3 is 15 amino acids long. The J segment lost 5 bases and the V segment lost 3 bases, leaving 8 bases of the junction unmatched. Germline values: CDR1 MNHEY, CDR2 SMNVEV (reference sequence). The CDR3 DNA sequence: TGTGCCAGCAGTTTCAAGGGACTATATCTAGATACGCAGTATTTT. Encoded protein: CASSFKGLYLDTQYF.

V gene TRBV7-9 combines with J gene TRBJ1-2; D is unresolved. V was trimmed by 3 bases and J by 8 bases, leaving 13 bases between them. Germline CDR1 reads SEHNR; CDR2 reads FQNEAQ (reference sequence). CDR3 length: 13 residues. The CDR3 bases are TGTGCCAGCAGCTTGGCGTCCTTAGAGGGCTACACCTTC. Residues: CASSLASLEGYTF.

The rearrangement joins TRBV5-1 to TRBJ1-4; no reliable D call. Germline V gene sequence: CDR1 SGHRS, CDR2 YFSETQ. Trimming shortened V by 4 bases and J by 6 bases, and 10 bases separated the two germline ends. The CDR3 runs to 13 residues. This chain's CDR3 is CASSPSGDEKLFF. The CDR3 coding sequence is TGCGCCAGCAGCCCCTCTGGCGATGAAAAACTGTTTTTT.

This clone was recorded once. The V and J genes are TRBV19 and TRBJ1-6; D uncertain. From germline, CDR1 is LNHDA and CDR2 SQIVND (reference sequence). CDR3 size: 12 residues. Trimming took 2 bases from V and 8 from J, leaving 4 bases between them. The CDR3 nucleotides are TGTGCCAGTAGTATAAACTATTCACCCCTCCACTTT. This translates into CASSINYSPLHF.

This clone was picked up one time. This CDR3 is also generated by other DNA sequences in the sample. V and J are TRBV5-1 and TRBJ2-6, with D tentatively TRBD1 (6 bases). This CDR3 has 15 amino acids. Trimming removed 4 bases at V and 1 base at J, with 9 bases between. The germline gives CDR1 SGHRS, CDR2 YFSETQ. The CDR3: CASSLRGSGANVLTF. The CDR3 DNA sequence: TGCGCCAGCAGCCTCAGGGGTTCTGGGGCCAACGTCCTGACTTTC.

The V call is TRBV6-2 or TRBV6-3, the J call TRBJ2-7; D uncertain. V gave up 6 bases and J gave up 3 bases, with 9 bases separating them. Germline V lookup: CDR1 MNHEY, CDR2 SVGEGT. The CDR3 is made up of 12 amino acids. CDR3 DNA sequence: TGTGCCAGCAGCCAGACACTCTACGAGCAGTACTTC. Its translation: CASSQTLYEQYF.

The gene calls are TRBV2 and TRBJ1-6; possibly TRBD1 for D (6 bases). Looked up from germline, CDR1 is SNHLY and CDR2 is FYNNEI. The CDR3 spans 14 residues. V was pared by 11 bases and J by 10 bases, with 21 bases between. CDR3 bases: TGTGCCTCCCAGGGGCCCCTCGGAAACTCACCCCTCCACTTT. It specifies CASQGPLGNSPLHF.

This chain uses TRBV29-1 with TRBJ2-5; D gene unclear. This CDR3 comprises 11 residues. Trimming pared 4 bases from V and 3 bases from J, leaving 6 bases between. Germline V CDR1 and CDR2: SQVTM, ANQGSEA. The CDR3 protein is CSVGLEETQYF. The CDR3 nucleotides are TGCAGCGTTGGCCTGGAAGAGACCCAGTACTTC.

The chain employs TRBV6-1 and TRBJ2-7, with 11 bases aligning to TRBD1. The CDR3 runs to 15 residues. V shed 2 bases and J 2 bases; nucleotides not matched to a gene: 2. Germline V gene sequence: CDR1 MNHNS, CDR2 SASEGT. The CDR3 sequence: CASSERTGGPYEQYF. CDR3 bases: TGTGCCAGCAGTGAACGGACAGGGGGCCCCTACGAGCAGTACTTC.

This clone occurred once. J is TRBJ2-1 and V is TRBV28; 10 bases are a match to TRBD2. This CDR3 spans 18 amino acids. With V trimmed by 3 bases and J by 3 bases, 11 bases remained unmatched. CDR1 is MDHEN, CDR2 SYDVKM, per germline. Here the CDR3 reads CASSLSLAGAFLYNEQFF. The CDR3 nucleotides read TGTGCCAGCAGTTTGAGTCTAGCGGGGGCCTTCCTCTACAATGAGCAGTTCTTC.

The chain uses TRBV2 and TRBJ1-1; perhaps TRBD1 as D (6 bases). Germline lookup yields CDR1 SNHLY and CDR2 FYNNEI. The CDR3 extends over 13 amino acids. The V gene lost 6 bases and the J gene lost 3 bases, with 11 bases spanning the gap. In DNA form, the CDR3 reads TGTGCCAGCAGAATGGGGGCTGACACTGAAGCTTTCTTT. Residues: CASRMGADTEAFF.

This clone showed up just once. The chain recombines TRBV7-3 with TRBJ2-4; TRBD2 is a possible D gene (5 bases). Trimming took off 3 bases at V and 8 bases at J, with 14 bases between the two ends. The length of the CDR3 is 14 residues. CDR1 and CDR2 from the germline V gene are SGHTA and FQGTGA. CDR3 in amino acids: CASSFQGPEDIQYF. The CDR3 DNA is TGTGCCAGCAGCTTCCAAGGGCCGGAGGACATTCAGTACTTC.

This clone was observed once. V is TRBV6-2 or TRBV6-3 and J is TRBJ2-2; a weak D match, TRBD2 (6 bases). CDR3 length: 18 residues. The germline V gene encodes CDR1 MNHEY and CDR2 SVGEGT. With 6 bases removed from V and 6 bases from J, the gap between germline ends came to 26 bases. CDR3 in amino acids: CASSPLLLWDSLPGELFF. In DNA form, the CDR3 reads TGTGCCAGCAGCCCTCTACTCCTATGGGACTCCTTACCCGGGGAGCTGTTTTTT.

The rearrangement joins TRBV4-1 to TRBJ2-7, with D perhaps TRBD1 (6 bases). Deletions cut 5 bases from V and 2 bases from J, with 16 bases between. Germline CDR1 and CDR2: MGHRA and YSYEKL. This CDR3 is 15 amino acids long. CDR3 nucleotides: TGCGCCAGCAGCTTCGAAGGGGGTCTGGCCTACGAGCAGTACTTC. It yields the protein CASSFEGGLAYEQYF.

This rearrangement joins TRBV3-1 (or the pseudogene TRBV3-2) to TRBJ2-6, with a possible D match to TRBD1 (6 bases). Between the trimmed V and J ends, which lost 4 bases and 2 bases, there was a span of 9 bases. This CDR3 contains 15 residues. Germline assignment: CDR1 LGHDT and CDR2 YNNKEL (reference sequence). The CDR3 DNA sequence: TGTGCCAGCAGCCTCGAGGGGGCTGGGGCCAACGTCCTGACTTTC. Its translation: CASSLEGAGANVLTF.

The chain carries TRBV4-2 and TRBJ1-1, with TRBD1 identical over 11 bases. CDR3 length equals 15 residues. V trimming: 1 base; J trimming: 4 bases; junction bases outside the gene matches: 2. Germline V gene lookup returns CDR1 LGHNA and CDR2 YNFKEQ. The CDR3 reads CASSQAGTGGTEAFF. For the CDR3, the DNA is TGTGCCAGCAGCCAAGCAGGGACAGGGGGCACTGAAGCTTTCTTT.

The rearrangement links TRBV10-3 to TRBJ2-1; TRBD1 agrees at 9 bases. Germline lookup yields CDR1 ENHRY and CDR2 SYGVKD. The V gene end was trimmed by 3 bases and the J gene end by 9 bases; junction bases not matched to a gene: 12. CDR3 length: 16 residues. The CDR3 DNA follows: TGTGCCATCAGTGAATCCCGACAGGGGGGGGAAGGTGAGCAGTTCTTC. Protein sequence: CAISESRQGGEGEQFF.

The chain has TRBV5-4 and TRBJ2-7, with a tentative D call TRBD1 (6 bases). From germline, CDR1 is SGHNT and CDR2 YYREEE (reference sequence). Trimming stripped 0 bases from V and 6 bases from J, with 16 bases between. The CDR3 sequence is 15 residues long. CDR3 in DNA: TGTGCCAGCAGCTTGGATGGGGCAGGGGAAGGCGAGCAGTACTTC. It translates to CASSLDGAGEGEQYF.

This sequence joins TRBV28 and TRBJ2-1, with D perhaps matching TRBD1 (7 bases). Germline loops: CDR1 MDHEN, CDR2 SYDVKM. This CDR3 has 17 amino acids. V was cut by 7 bases and J by 2 bases, with 21 bases left in between. For the CDR3, the DNA is TGTGCCAGCACTCAAGGCGGGCAGGGGGGACCCTACAATGAGCAGTTCTTC. Residues: CASTQGGQGGPYNEQFF.

The chain combines TRBV28 with TRBJ2-7, with D perhaps matching TRBD2 (5 bases). The V end lost 7 bases, the J end lost 3 bases, and 13 bases lay between the germline ends. The CDR3 has 13 amino acids. Germline CDR1 MDHEN, CDR2 SYDVKM. Written as DNA, the CDR3 is TGTGCCAGCACCATTGGCGGGTACTACGAGCAGTACTTC. Amino acid sequence: CASTIGGYYEQYF.

This chain links TRBV18 with TRBJ2-1; D possibly matches TRBD1 or TRBD2 (7 bases each). Germline CDR1 reads KGHSH; CDR2 reads LQKENI. V lost 8 bases and J 8 bases, leaving 19 bases between the germline ends. The CDR3 runs to 14 residues. The CDR3 DNA is TGTGCCAGCGCTCGAGGGGAGGGGGCGTATGAGCAGTTCTTC. Residues: CASARGEGAYEQFF.

The gene calls are TRBV5-4 and TRBJ1-2; 9 bases are a match to TRBD1. The CDR3 totals 15 residues. The junction had 8 bases not matched to a gene; V was cut back by 4 bases and J by 4 bases. Germline CDR1 and CDR2: SGHNT and YYREEE (reference sequence). As DNA, the CDR3 is TGTGCCAGCAGCGAGACGACAGGGGGGAGCTATGGCTACACCTTC. Its protein product is CASSETTGGSYGYTF.

This rearrangement joins TRBV5-8 to TRBJ2-3, with 12 bases aligning to TRBD2. J was trimmed by 3 bases and V by 4 bases; bases with no gene match: 12. The CDR3 totals 18 residues. CDR1 is SGHTS, CDR2 YDEGEE, per germline. CDR3 amino acids: CASSQTSGGLVPTDTQYF. The CDR3 nucleotides read TGTGCCAGCAGCCAGACTAGCGGGGGCCTCGTACCGACAGATACGCAGTATTTT.

The V and J genes are TRBV24-1 and TRBJ2-6; 12 bases map to TRBD1. The J segment lost 0 bases and the V segment lost 4 bases, leaving 6 bases of the junction unmatched. Germline V gene lookup returns CDR1 KGHDR and CDR2 SFDVKD. This CDR3 has 19 residues. The CDR3 region is CATSDSGTGGLSGANVLTF. CDR3 bases: TGTGCCACCAGTGACTCCGGGACAGGGGGCCTCTCTGGGGCCAACGTCCTGACTTTC.